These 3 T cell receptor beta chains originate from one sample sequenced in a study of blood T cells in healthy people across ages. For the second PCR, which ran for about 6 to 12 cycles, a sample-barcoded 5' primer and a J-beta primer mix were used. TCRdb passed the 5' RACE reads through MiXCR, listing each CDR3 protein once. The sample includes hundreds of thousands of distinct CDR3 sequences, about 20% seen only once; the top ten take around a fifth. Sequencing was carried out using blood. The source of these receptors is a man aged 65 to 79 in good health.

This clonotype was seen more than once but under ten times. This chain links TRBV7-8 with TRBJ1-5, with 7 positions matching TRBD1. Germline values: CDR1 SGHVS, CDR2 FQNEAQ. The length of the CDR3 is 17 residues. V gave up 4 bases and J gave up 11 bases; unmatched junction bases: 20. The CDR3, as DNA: TGTGCCAGCAGCTCCGGTCCGCCCTCGGGCCAGGGACAGTCCCAGCATTTT. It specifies CASSSGPPSGQGQSQHF.

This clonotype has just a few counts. CDR3 nucleotides: TGTGCCAGCAGCTCTCGGGACAGGGTTGGTGGTGAGCAGTTCTTC. It is translated as CASSSRDRVGGEQFF. The chain recombines TRBV3-1 with TRBJ2-5, with TRBD1 matching 9 bases. The J call may not be correct, given that the DNA end is closer to TRBJ2-1. Germline V gene lookup returns CDR1 LGHDT and CDR2 YNNKEL (reference sequence). This CDR3 contains 15 residues.

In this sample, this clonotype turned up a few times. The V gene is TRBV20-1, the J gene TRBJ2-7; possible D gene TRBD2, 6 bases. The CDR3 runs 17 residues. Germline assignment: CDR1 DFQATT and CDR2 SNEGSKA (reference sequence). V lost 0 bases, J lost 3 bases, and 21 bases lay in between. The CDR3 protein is CSARDLNRGTAVYEQYF. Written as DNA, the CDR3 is TGCAGTGCTAGAGATCTAAATCGGGGGACCGCAGTCTACGAGCAGTACTTC.